The 9 T cell receptor beta chains below all came from one sample that was sequenced in a study of T cells in Graves' hyperthyroidism and ophthalmopathy. Regions amplified from RNA transcripts were the TCR beta CDR3 regions. The HTBI primer set was used in a first-round RT-PCR of the TCR CDR3. In TCRdb, the multiplex PCR reads were re-called with MiXCR into one record per CDR3 protein. The sample contains 750,000 to 900,000 distinct CDR3 sequences, about 38% of which appear only once. Sequences were obtained from blood. The receptors shown here come from a man younger than 35 with Graves' hyperthyroidism.

This clonotype appeared a few times. This sequence joins TRBV6-5 and TRBJ2-5, with D possibly TRBD1 on 6 matching bases. CDR1 MNHEY and CDR2 SVGAGI come from the germline V gene. The CDR3 runs to 15 residues. V was cut by 4 bases and J by 0 bases, with 12 bases left in between. CDR3 in amino acids: CASSSRGLDQETQYF. In DNA form, the CDR3 reads TGTGCCAGCAGTTCTAGGGGGTTAGACCAAGAGACCCAGTACTTC.

This clonotype came up many times. V usage is TRBV29-1 and J usage is TRBJ2-7; unclear D gene. CDR1 is SQVTM, CDR2 ANQGSEA, per germline. Trimming removed 2 bases from V and 6 bases from J, with 14 bases in between. This CDR3 is 13 amino acids long. The CDR3 DNA reads as TGCAGCGTTGAAATGGAAACTCCCTCCGAGCAGTACTTC. Amino acid sequence: CSVEMETPSEQYF.

This clonotype has a handful of counts. The J gene is TRBJ2-7, the V gene TRBV9, with D possibly matching TRBD1 (6 bases). The germline gives CDR1 SGDLS, CDR2 YYNGEE. This CDR3 has 16 amino acids. Trimming shortened V by 4 bases and J by 2 bases, and 19 bases separated the two germline ends. The CDR3 spells CASSTFGTQFAYEQYF. The CDR3 DNA follows: TGTGCCAGCAGCACTTTCGGGACACAATTTGCCTACGAGCAGTACTTC. Full variable domain (missing parts from reference TRBV9 and TRBJ2-7): DSGVTQTPKHLITATGQRVTLRCSPRSGDLSVYWYQQSLDQGLQFLIQYYNGEERAKGNILERFSAQQFPDLHSELNLSSLELGDSALYFCASSTFGTQFAYEQYFGPGTRLTVT.

Many counts were recorded for this clonotype. A junction end diverges from the germline sequence, so it may reflect a read error. The V and J genes are TRBV5-5 and TRBJ2-7; unclear D gene. Germline CDR1 reads SGHKS; CDR2 reads YYEKEE (reference sequence). This CDR3 has 13 amino acids. This chain's CDR3 is CASSLTPDYEQYF. The CDR3 region has the DNA TGCGCCAGCAGCTTGACCCCTGACTACGAGCAGTACTTC. Full variable domain (missing parts from reference TRBV5-5 and TRBJ2-7): DAGVTQSPTHLIKTRGQQVTLRCSPISGHKSVSWYQQVLGQGPQFIFQYYEKEERGRGNFPDRFSARQFPNYSSELNVNALLLGDSALYLCASSLTPDYEQYFGPGTRLTVT.

The chain's CDR3 is CASSPGTGGRNGELFF. The CDR3 DNA sequence: TGTGCCAGCAGCCCCGGGACAGGGGGCCGAAACGGGGAGCTGTTTTTT. The rearrangement joins TRBV11-3 to TRBJ2-2; TRBD1 matches at 12 bases. Per germline, CDR1 SGHNT and CDR2 YENEEA. V was pared by 5 bases and J by 7 bases, with 8 bases of the junction left unmatched. The CDR3 is made up of 16 amino acids.

This clonotype was observed a few times. V is TRBV6-5 and J is TRBJ2-7, with D unresolved. Trimming removed 6 bases from V and 2 bases from J, with 17 bases in between. Looked up from germline, CDR1 is MNHEY and CDR2 is SVGAGI. CDR3 size: 15 residues. CDR3: CASSRDEATTYEQYF. The DNA for the CDR3 is TGTGCCAGCAGCCGTGACGAGGCCACAACCTACGAGCAGTACTTC.

This clonotype was recorded at least ten times. The rearrangement joins TRBV11-2 to TRBJ2-5, with D perhaps TRBD1 (6 bases). CDR3 length: 15 amino acids. V was trimmed by 5 bases and J by 2 bases, leaving 15 bases between them. Germline CDR1 is SGHAT and CDR2 is FQNNGV. The CDR3 nucleotides are TGTGCCAGCAGCCCAGGAGCGGACAGTCAAGAGACCCAGTACTTC. It yields the protein CASSPGADSQETQYF.

V and J are TRBV4-1 and TRBJ1-5; D unclear. V was pared by 1 base and J by 3 bases, with 7 bases between. The CDR3 extends over 14 amino acids. Germline CDR1 reads MGHRA; CDR2 reads YSYEKL. The CDR3 loop reads CASSQVLFNQPQHF. The CDR3 DNA reads as TGCGCCAGCAGCCAAGTATTGTTCAATCAGCCCCAGCATTTT.

This chain uses TRBV29-1 with TRBJ1-2; 9 bases fit TRBD1. V was clipped by 6 bases and J by 8 bases; unmatched bases: 7. CDR1 SQVTM and CDR2 ANQGSEA come from the germline V gene. CDR3 length: 12 amino acids. The CDR3 protein is CSVGTGSWGYTF. The CDR3 nucleotides are TGCAGCGTAGGGACAGGGTCGTGGGGCTACACCTTC.